One and the same sample provided the 22 T cell receptor beta chains below, sequenced in a study of neurological immune-mediated disorders. TCRdb re-derived calls from the 5' RACE reads in MiXCR, one entry per CDR3 protein. This table has under 60,000 distinct CDR3 sequences, approximately 3.5% appearing once. Sequenced sample: PBMCs. The source is a man in his forties with multiple sclerosis.

This clonotype was seen repeatedly, ten times or more. V gene TRBV27 combines with J gene TRBJ1-1; no definite D call. Trimming took 5 bases from V and 0 from J, leaving 10 bases between them. Per the germline V gene, CDR1 is MNHEY and CDR2 is SMNVEV (reference sequence). The length of the CDR3 is 14 residues. The CDR3 loop reads CASSPRIMNTEAFF. The CDR3 DNA reads TGTGCCAGCAGTCCACGGATTATGAACACTGAAGCTTTCTTT.

This clonotype appeared many times. This sequence joins TRBV24-1 and TRBJ2-1, with D perhaps given as TRBD1 or TRBD2 (6 bases each). Germline CDR1 is KGHDR and CDR2 is SFDVKD. Between the trimmed V and J ends, which lost 0 bases and 3 bases, there was a span of 11 bases. The CDR3 is 16 amino acids. This CDR3 reads CATSDLSGADYNEQFF. The CDR3 DNA sequence: TGTGCCACCAGTGATTTGTCGGGGGCGGACTACAATGAGCAGTTCTTC.

This clonotype has at least ten counts. This chain joins TRBV7-9 and TRBJ2-3; D possibly corresponds to TRBD1 (6 bases). Germline V gene sequence: CDR1 SEHNR, CDR2 FQNEAQ (reference sequence). V lost 3 bases and J lost 4, with 8 bases in between. There are 13 residues in the CDR3. As DNA, the CDR3 is TGTGCCAGCAGCTTTCAGGGGCCAGATACGCAGTATTTT. Translating it yields CASSFQGPDTQYF.

This clonotype was seen only a few times. The V call is TRBV7-2, the J call TRBJ2-1; 11 bases map to TRBD2. With 7 bases clipped from V and 10 bases from J, the junction kept 12 bases outside the gene matches. Germline CDR1 SGHTA, CDR2 FQGNSA. CDR3 length: 15 amino acids. The CDR3 spells CASTSLAGGPWEQFF. In DNA form, the CDR3 reads TGTGCCAGCACTTCTTTAGCGGGGGGGCCGTGGGAGCAGTTCTTC.

This clonotype appeared many times. This chain uses TRBV20-1 with TRBJ2-5; possibly TRBD2 for D (6 bases). The V gene's germline CDR1 is DFQATT and CDR2 SNEGSKA (reference sequence). Between the trimmed V and J ends, which lost 0 bases and 5 bases, there was a span of 16 bases. This CDR3 contains 15 residues. The chain's CDR3 is CSARDLGGLLETQYF. CDR3 coding DNA: TGCAGTGCTAGAGATCTTGGGGGACTCCTCGAGACCCAGTACTTC.

The chain employs TRBV20-1 and TRBJ1-4; the D is unclear. Trimming cost V 2 bases and J 8 bases, with 9 bases left between them. The CDR3 loop spans 12 amino acids. Germline loops: CDR1 DFQATT, CDR2 SNEGSKA (reference sequence). CDR3 loop: CSARKEIEKLFF. For the CDR3, the DNA is TGCAGTGCTAGAAAGGAGATCGAAAAACTGTTTTTT.

This clonotype was observed at least ten times. The chain is built from TRBV7-9 and TRBJ2-5; weak D call: TRBD2 (7 bases). Trimming stripped 5 bases from V and 1 base from J, with 11 bases between. Germline-derived CDR1 and CDR2 are SEHNR and FQNEAQ (reference sequence). CDR3 size: 14 residues. The CDR3 here is CASSLGGAQETQYF. The CDR3 nucleotides are TGTGCCAGCAGCCTTGGGGGGGCCCAAGAGACCCAGTACTTC.

This clonotype appeared many times. The gene calls are TRBV2 and TRBJ2-1; no clear D gene. Between the trimmed V and J ends, which lost 6 bases and 3 bases, there was a span of 6 bases. Germline CDR1 and CDR2: SNHLY and FYNNEI. The CDR3 spans 12 residues. Here the CDR3 DNA reads TGTGCCAGCAGCGGTTACTACAATGAGCAGTTCTTC. Its protein is CASSGYYNEQFF.

This clonotype has at least ten counts. The chain uses TRBV28 and TRBJ2-3; D remains ambiguous. The germline V and J ends were trimmed by 4 bases and 0 bases, with 8 bases remaining between them. The CDR3 is made up of 14 amino acids. Germline V CDR1 and CDR2: MDHEN, SYDVKM. In nucleotides, the CDR3 is TGTGCCAGCAGTTCCACGACTAGCACAGATACGCAGTATTTT. It specifies CASSSTTSTDTQYF.

This clonotype has a count of ten or more. The chain employs TRBV5-5 and TRBJ2-5, with D tentatively TRBD2 (6 bases). CDR1 and CDR2 from the germline V gene are SGHKS and YYEKEE (reference sequence). This CDR3 is 14 amino acids long. V was clipped by 5 bases and J by 5 bases, with 16 bases between them. The CDR3 DNA sequence: TGTGCCAGCAGGCTGGACTCAGGGAGGGAGACCCAGTACTTC. It specifies CASRLDSGRETQYF.

This clonotype was picked up many times. This chain joins TRBV24-1 and TRBJ2-1, with 8 positions matching TRBD1. The CDR3 is 12 amino acids. The V gene's germline CDR1 is KGHDR and CDR2 SFDVKD. The V and J ends lost 7 bases and 9 bases, in that order; junction bases with no gene match: 4. The CDR3 here is CATSDRGAEQFF. In DNA, the CDR3 is TGTGCCACCAGCGACAGGGGTGCTGAGCAGTTCTTC.

This clonotype was seen at least ten times. V and J are TRBV5-1 and TRBJ2-7; 9 bases match TRBD1. The CDR3 is 15 residues long. Germline-derived CDR1 and CDR2 are SGHRS and YFSETQ. Unmatched junction bases numbered 9, after V lost 4 bases and J lost 4 bases. This CDR3 reads CASSAPDRGVYEQYF. The CDR3 DNA follows: TGCGCCAGCAGCGCACCCGACAGGGGGGTATACGAGCAGTACTTC.

This clonotype was seen ten or more times. One junction end does not reproduce the germline sequence, and a read error may be involved. This chain uses TRBV12-3 or TRBV12-4 with TRBJ2-5, with TRBD2 identical over 11 bases. The CDR3 is made up of 14 amino acids. The CDR3 coding sequence is TGTGCCAGCAGCTTAGCGGGGGGGCGAGAGACCCAGTACTTC. Translation gives CASSLAGGRETQYF.

The chain employs TRBV19 and TRBJ1-3, with D unresolved. CDR3 size: 15 residues. V was trimmed by 3 bases and J by 5 bases, leaving 14 bases between them. Germline CDR1 LNHDA, CDR2 SQIVND (reference sequence). The CDR3 sequence: CASSISDGSRNTIYF. Here the CDR3 DNA reads TGTGCCAGTAGTATTTCGGATGGTTCCAGAAACACCATATATTTT.

The table lists this clonotype with many counts. This chain connects TRBV5-1 to TRBJ1-2, with 7 bases matching TRBD1. The CDR3 contains 14 residues. CDR1 SGHRS and CDR2 YFSETQ come from the germline V gene. J lost 7 bases, V lost 2 bases, and 8 bases had no gene match. The CDR3 sequence: CASSLGQEKGGYTF. In DNA form, the CDR3 reads TGCGCCAGCAGCTTAGGACAGGAGAAAGGTGGCTACACCTTC. Looking up the rest from reference TRBV5-1 and TRBJ1-2 gives the full variable domain: KAGVTQTPRYLIKTRGQQVTLSCSPISGHRSVSWYQQTPGQGLQFLFEYFSETQRNKGNFPGRFSGRQFSNSRSEMNVSTLELGDSALYLCASSLGQEKGGYTFGSGTRLTVV.

The table lists this clonotype with many counts. The V call is TRBV9, the J call TRBJ2-1; D is possibly TRBD1 (5 bases). V shed 0 bases and J shed 6 bases, with 13 bases lying between them. Germline V lookup: CDR1 SGDLS, CDR2 YYNGEE. The CDR3 length is 15 residues. The CDR3 loop reads CASSVGTTGGNEQFF. Written as DNA, the CDR3 is TGTGCCAGCAGCGTAGGGACAACGGGCGGCAATGAGCAGTTCTTC.

This clonotype was counted at least ten times. The chain is built from TRBV5-1 and TRBJ1-2; 8 bases map to TRBD1. Trimming took 1 base from V and 8 from J; bases not matched to a gene: 4. The germline gives CDR1 SGHRS, CDR2 YFSETQ. The CDR3 is 13 amino acids. CDR3 region: CASSLRGQVGYTF. In nucleotides, the CDR3 is TGCGCCAGCAGCTTGAGGGGACAGGTCGGCTACACCTTC.

This clonotype appeared a few times. Germline is not matched at one junction end, which may reflect a read error. The J gene is TRBJ1-5, the V gene TRBV7-9; perhaps TRBD1 as D (5 bases). The CDR3 runs to 15 residues. CDR1 is SEHNR, CDR2 FQNEAQ, per germline (reference sequence). Here the CDR3 reads CASSQGETSNQPQNF. The CDR3 DNA reads TGTGCCAGCTCCCAGGGAGAGACTAGCAATCAGCCCCAGAATTTT.

Points on this clonotype: A junction end diverges from the germline sequence, so it may reflect a read error. The rearrangement uses TRBV18 and TRBJ1-6; possibly TRBD1 for D (5 bases). There are 16 residues in the CDR3. Germline V gene lookup returns CDR1 KGHSH and CDR2 LQKENI. CDR3 DNA sequence: TGTGCCAGCTCACGGGGTGGACAAGGGGCCAATTCACCCCTCAACTTT. It translates to CASSRGGQGANSPLNF.

This clonotype showed up many times. The chain employs TRBV4-1 and TRBJ2-2, with TRBD1 as a possible D gene (6 bases). V was trimmed by 5 bases and J by 1 base, leaving 11 bases between them. Germline V gene lookup returns CDR1 MGHRA and CDR2 YSYEKL. The CDR3 loop spans 15 amino acids. In DNA form, the CDR3 reads TGCGCCAGCAGCTATCCGGGACAGAACACCGGGGAGCTGTTTTTT. It encodes CASSYPGQNTGELFF.

This clonotype occurred many times. The V and J genes are TRBV7-3 and TRBJ2-7; 8 bases map to TRBD1. J was trimmed by 5 bases and V by 4 bases; bases with no gene match: 10. The CDR3 has 15 residues. Germline assignment: CDR1 SGHTA and CDR2 FQGTGA. The CDR3 nucleotides are TGTGCCAGCAGCTCCCAGGGGGCTCGCAGGGACGAGCAGTACTTC. It codes for CASSSQGARRDEQYF.

The sample holds many counts of this clonotype. The chain is built from TRBV20-1 and TRBJ2-1, with 7 nucleotides matching TRBD1. The germline CDR1 and CDR2 sequences are DFQATT and SNEGSKA (reference sequence). This CDR3 has 17 amino acids. V lost 3 bases to trimming and J lost 0 bases; unmatched junction nucleotides: 11. DNA for the CDR3: TGCAGTGCTAGTGGGATACAGGGGATAAGCTCCTACAATGAGCAGTTCTTC. This translates into CSASGIQGISSYNEQFF.